The 30 T cell receptor beta chains listed next were all sequenced from one sample in a study of T cell responses to AZD1222 COVID-19 vaccine. TCRdb's table, derived via immunoSEQ multiplex PCR, lists solely in-frame clones and lacks some. Of around 140,000 clones listed, 75% to 95% are singletons. The input for sequencing was peripheral blood, taken on day 0 of AZD1222 vaccination. All receptors derive from an adult in good health.

This clone was observed once. Written as DNA, the CDR3 is TGTGCCAGCAGCGAAGGGAGCGGGCTTAACAATGAGCAGTTCTTC. This codes for CASSEGSGLNNEQFF. This chain joins TRBV28 and TRBJ2-1, with D perhaps TRBD2 (6 bases). Germline values: CDR1 MDHEN, CDR2 SYDVKM. The CDR3 totals 15 residues. Trimming cost V 6 bases and J 5 bases, with 17 bases left between them.

The chain joins TRBV5-6 to TRBJ1-1; D is undetermined. V was clipped by 0 bases and J by 0 bases, with 15 bases between them. The CDR3 has 17 residues. Germline V gene lookup returns CDR1 SGHDT and CDR2 YYEEEE. The CDR3 here is CASSLAVSDGVNTEAFF. CDR3 DNA sequence: TGTGCCAGCAGCTTGGCCGTGTCGGACGGTGTGAACACTGAAGCTTTCTTT.

The chain is built from TRBV7-2 and TRBJ1-2, with D possibly matching TRBD1 (5 bases). The V gene's germline CDR1 is SGHTA and CDR2 FQGNSA. V lost 3 bases and J lost 8, with 10 bases in between. CDR3 length: 12 amino acids. This CDR3 is CASSFGAEGYTF. The CDR3 region has the DNA TGTGCCAGCAGCTTCGGGGCTGAGGGCTACACCTTC.

The V gene is TRBV12-5, the J gene TRBJ1-6; D gene unclear. The CDR3 loop spans 14 amino acids. V lost 1 base and J 5 bases, leaving 6 bases between the germline ends. Per germline, CDR1 LGHNT and CDR2 FRNRAP. CDR3 bases: TGTGCTAGTGGTTTGGAAAGCAATAATTCACCCCTCCACTTT. Amino acids: CASGLESNNSPLHF.

This chain joins TRBV2 and TRBJ2-2; D is possibly TRBD1 or TRBD2 (5 bases each). CDR1 is SNHLY, CDR2 FYNNEI, per germline. Between the trimmed V and J ends, which lost 4 bases and 5 bases, there was a span of 8 bases. The CDR3 is 13 residues long. CDR3: CASSAWGTGELFF. CDR3 sequence (DNA): TGTGCCAGCAGTGCTTGGGGGACCGGGGAGCTGTTTTTT. Full variable domain (outside the CDR3, taken from reference TRBV2 and TRBJ2-2): EPEVTQTPSHQVTQMGQEVILRCVPISNHLYFYWYRQILGQKVEFLVSFYNNEISEKSEIFDDQFSVERPDGSNFTLKIRSTKLEDSAMYFCASSAWGTGELFFGEGSRLTVL.

This clone has a single count. V gene TRBV12-5 combines with J gene TRBJ1-6, with 8 bases that match TRBD1. The CDR3 is 14 residues long. Losses at the gene ends were 5 bases for V and 15 bases for J; bases not matched to a gene: 12. The V gene's germline CDR1 is LGHNT and CDR2 FRNRAP. The CDR3 nucleotides read TGTGCTAGTGGTCCCGGGACAGGCCCTCTTGGCCTCCACTTT. It specifies CASGPGTGPLGLHF. Together with reference TRBV12-5 and TRBJ1-6, the CDR3 gives the full variable domain: DARVTQTPRHKVTEMGQEVTMRCQPILGHNTVFWYRQTMMQGLELLAYFRNRAPLDDSGMPKDRFSAEMPDATLATLKIQPSEPRDSAVYFCASGPGTGPLGLHFGNGTRLTVT.

The rearrangement uses TRBV11-3 and TRBJ2-6, with D hard to call. The CDR3 is 14 amino acids. V dropped 3 bases and J dropped 4 bases, with 7 bases sitting between them. CDR1 and CDR2 from the germline V gene are SGHNT and YENEEA. CDR3 sequence reads: CASSLASGANVLTF. CDR3 DNA: TGTGCCAGCAGCTTGGCCTCGGGGGCCAACGTCCTGACTTTC. Combining the CDR3 with reference TRBV11-3 and TRBJ2-6 gives the whole variable domain EAGVVQSPRYKIIEKKQPVAFWCNPISGHNTLYWYLQNLGQGPELLIRYENEEAVDDSQLPKDRFSAERLKGVDSTLKIQPAELGDSAVYLCASSLASGANVLTFGAGSRLTVL.

The genes are TRBV19 and TRBJ1-5; TRBD1 might be the D (5 bases). This CDR3 is 15 amino acids long. V was pared by 3 bases and J by 6 bases, with 15 bases between. Germline V gives CDR1 LNHDA, CDR2 SQIVND (reference sequence). The CDR3 here is CASSILVAGSQPQHF. The CDR3 DNA follows: TGTGCCAGTAGTATTCTAGTGGCAGGGAGTCAGCCCCAGCATTTT.

This chain connects TRBV7-2 to TRBJ1-5; 8 bases align to TRBD1. J gave up 3 bases and V 1 base, and 2 bases lay outside the gene matches. Germline CDR1 is SGHTA and CDR2 is FQGNSA. The CDR3 is 15 amino acids. The CDR3 loop reads CASSLEDRVNQPQHF. In DNA, the CDR3 is TGTGCCAGCAGCTTAGAGGACAGGGTCAATCAGCCCCAGCATTTT.

The J gene is TRBJ1-6, the V gene TRBV19; D uncertain. This CDR3 is built from 14 residues. CDR1 is LNHDA, CDR2 SQIVND, per germline (reference sequence). Trimming removed 5 bases from V and 0 bases from J, with 5 bases in between. The DNA for the CDR3 is TGTGCCAGTAGTTCTAGCTCCTATAATTCACCCCTCCACTTT. Encoded protein: CASSSSSYNSPLHF.

The V call is TRBV9, the J call TRBJ1-1; D is unclear. V was clipped by 3 bases and J by 4 bases, with 10 bases between them. This CDR3 region has 13 residues. CDR1 is SGDLS and CDR2 is YYNGEE in the germline V gene. The CDR3 protein is CASSGQQSTEAFF. CDR3 coding DNA: TGTGCCAGCAGCGGACAACAGAGCACTGAAGCTTTCTTT. The complete variable domain, with remaining parts taken from reference TRBV9 and TRBJ1-1, reads DSGVTQTPKHLITATGQRVTLRCSPRSGDLSVYWYQQSLDQGLQFLIQYYNGEERAKGNILERFSAQQFPDLHSELNLSSLELGDSALYFCASSGQQSTEAFFGQGTRLTVV.

This chain links TRBV12-3 or TRBV12-4 with TRBJ1-4, with D perhaps TRBD1 (6 bases). V lost 6 bases to trimming and J lost 8 bases, with 13 bases between them. The CDR3 runs to 13 residues. The CDR3 nucleotides read TGTGCCAGCAGGCCGGACAGTTCCGAAAAACTGTTTTTT. Its protein is CASRPDSSEKLFF.

J is TRBJ1-4 and V is TRBV4-1, with 8 nucleotides matching TRBD1. CDR3 size: 15 residues. Germline trimming cut 8 bases from V and 5 bases from J; bases unmatched to any gene: 10. Germline CDR1 MGHRA, CDR2 YSYEKL. CDR3 residues: CASQQGEARNEKLFF. CDR3 DNA: TGCGCCAGCCAACAGGGGGAGGCGAGAAATGAAAAACTGTTTTTT.

The rearrangement joins TRBV24-1 to TRBJ1-3, with D maybe TRBD1 (5 bases). V was trimmed by 10 bases and J by 3 bases, leaving 18 bases between them. CDR1 and CDR2 from the germline V gene are KGHDR and SFDVKD. The CDR3 covers 15 residues. The CDR3 DNA is TGTGCCACGCGACCGCGGGGGAAGGGTGGAAACACCATATATTTT. Amino acids: CATRPRGKGGNTIYF.

This sequence joins TRBV7-9 and TRBJ2-5, with a tentative D call TRBD1 (5 bases). With 2 bases removed from V and 1 base from J, the gap between germline ends came to 11 bases. This CDR3 is built from 15 residues. The germline V gene has CDR1 SEHNR and CDR2 FQNEAQ (reference sequence). The CDR3 here is CASSLFQDIQETQYF. For the CDR3, the DNA is TGTGCCAGCAGCTTATTTCAGGACATCCAAGAGACCCAGTACTTC.

A few counts support this clone. The chain joins TRBV15 to TRBJ2-3; D gene uncertain. Germline V gives CDR1 LNHNV, CDR2 YYDKDF (reference sequence). V lost 1 base, J lost 8 bases, and 10 bases lay in between. There are 13 residues in the CDR3. Here the CDR3 reads CATSRGVETTQYF. The CDR3 bases are TGTGCCACCAGCAGAGGGGTAGAAACTACGCAGTATTTT.

The CDR3 nucleotides are TGTGCCTGGAGTGTAGCGGGACTCGCCGGGCGCCCCAATGAGCAGTTCTTC. This codes for CAWSVAGLAGRPNEQFF. V and J are TRBV30 and TRBJ2-1; 7 bases fit TRBD2. The CDR3 is made up of 17 amino acids. Trimming took 0 bases from V and 6 from J; bases not matched to a gene: 14. CDR1 and CDR2 from the germline V gene are GTSNPN and SVGIG (reference sequence).

In its sample, this clone was seen once. The genes are TRBV12-5 and TRBJ1-6; no clear D gene. Germline lookup yields CDR1 LGHNT and CDR2 FRNRAP. This CDR3 is built from 13 residues. The CDR3: CPLGTVNNSPLHF. The CDR3 nucleotides read TGTCCCTTAGGCACAGTTAATAATTCACCCCTCCACTTT.

The V gene is TRBV19, the J gene TRBJ2-1; 8 positions match TRBD1. CDR3 length equals 14 residues. Looked up from germline, CDR1 is LNHDA and CDR2 is SQIVND (reference sequence). V shed 4 bases and J 8 bases; nucleotides not matched to a gene: 7. CDR3 DNA: TGTGCCAGTAGTAGACTCGGGACAGGCGATGAGCAGTTCTTC. Translated, it gives CASSRLGTGDEQFF.

As DNA, the CDR3 is TGTGCCAGCAGCCAATGGTCTAACTATGGCTACACCTTC. Its translation: CASSQWSNYGYTF. The gene calls are TRBV3-1 (or the pseudogene TRBV3-2) and TRBJ1-2; no definite D call. The germline gives CDR1 LGHDT, CDR2 YNNKEL (reference sequence). The CDR3 contains 13 residues. The V and J ends lost 2 bases and 0 bases respectively, with 4 bases between them.

This clone was recorded only once. The chain employs TRBV15 and TRBJ1-3; perhaps TRBD1 as D (6 bases). This CDR3 is 17 amino acids long. Germline CDR1 LNHNV, CDR2 YYDKDF (reference sequence). V was shortened by 11 bases and J by 4 bases, with 27 bases between the two germline ends. The CDR3 nucleotides read TGTGCCGCGCAAAGGCGAAACAGGGAACTTAAAGGAAACACCATATATTTT. Protein product: CAAQRRNRELKGNTIYF.

The J gene is TRBJ1-5, the V gene TRBV7-2; 11 bases are shared with TRBD1. The germline gives CDR1 SGHTA, CDR2 FQGNSA. This CDR3 is 17 amino acids long. J gave up 6 bases and V 4 bases, and 11 bases lay outside the gene matches. CDR3 loop: CASSSGVGTGGFQPQHF. CDR3 in DNA: TGTGCCAGCAGCTCAGGGGTGGGGACAGGGGGGTTTCAGCCCCAGCATTTT.

The chain combines TRBV19 with TRBJ2-4, with TRBD1 identical over 9 bases. Per germline, CDR1 LNHDA and CDR2 SQIVND (reference sequence). With 3 bases clipped from V and 7 bases from J, the junction kept 10 bases outside the gene matches. This CDR3 spans 16 amino acids. CDR3 region: CASSIISGDRANIQYF. DNA for the CDR3: TGTGCCAGTAGTATCATTTCTGGGGACAGGGCCAACATTCAGTACTTC.

The chain joins TRBV7-2 to TRBJ2-7; D perhaps matches TRBD2 (8 bases). The CDR3 spans 15 residues. Between the trimmed V and J ends, which lost 2 bases and 3 bases, there was a span of 14 bases. Germline V gives CDR1 SGHTA, CDR2 FQGNSA. The chain's CDR3 is CASSLREGQSYEQYF. The CDR3 DNA is TGTGCCAGCAGCTTACGGGAGGGACAGAGCTACGAGCAGTACTTC.

Only one count was recorded for this clone. The chain uses TRBV11-3 and TRBJ2-7; no definite D call. With 2 bases removed from V and 5 bases from J, the gap between germline ends came to 10 bases. The germline gives CDR1 SGHNT, CDR2 YENEEA. This CDR3 contains 13 residues. The CDR3 nucleotides are TGTGCCAGCAGCTTACTCGTGTCCCACGAGCAGTACTTC. Its translation is CASSLLVSHEQYF.

The V gene is TRBV3-1 (or the pseudogene TRBV3-2), the J gene TRBJ1-5; D is unclear. The CDR3 covers 15 residues. V lost 1 base and J lost 9, with 16 bases in between. The germline gives CDR1 LGHDT, CDR2 YNNKEL (reference sequence). CDR3 sequence (DNA): TGTGCCAGCAGCCAAGGGGCAGGATCCAGGAGGCCCCAGCATTTT. This gives the protein CASSQGAGSRRPQHF.

The chain is built from TRBV28 and TRBJ2-5, with 9 bases fitting TRBD2. CDR1 is MDHEN, CDR2 SYDVKM, per germline. Trimming at V came to 10 bases and at J to 0 bases, leaving 6 bases not matched to a gene. The CDR3 runs to 14 residues. Written as DNA, the CDR3 is TGTGCCACCGAGACTAGCGGAGACCAAGAGACCCAGTACTTC. It yields the protein CATETSGDQETQYF.

This clone is a singleton in its sample. The genes are TRBV19 and TRBJ2-7; D is ambiguous. V lost 4 bases and J lost 5, with 12 bases in between. The CDR3 length is 13 residues. Per germline, CDR1 LNHDA and CDR2 SQIVND (reference sequence). The CDR3 reads CASSTFQRNEQYF. CDR3 in DNA: TGTGCCAGTAGTACGTTTCAGCGAAACGAGCAGTACTTC. The entire variable domain, with the rest obtained from reference TRBV19 and TRBJ2-7, is as follows: DGGITQSPKYLFRKEGQNVTLSCEQNLNHDAMYWYRQDPGQGLRLIYYSQIVNDFQKGDIAEGYSVSREKKESFPLTVTSAQKNPTAFYLCASSTFQRNEQYFGPGTRLTVT.

CDR3 nucleotide sequence: TGTGCCAGCAGTTACCTTCTCCCGGGGCGGCTGTTTTTT. Its translation is CASSYLLPGRLFF. The V and J genes are TRBV6-2 or TRBV6-3 and TRBJ2-2; D possibly matches TRBD1 or TRBD2 (5 bases each). This CDR3 has 13 amino acids. V was clipped by 2 bases and J by 13 bases, with 14 bases between them. Germline V gene data show CDR1 as MNHEY and CDR2 as SVGEGT.

This rearrangement joins TRBV10-3 to TRBJ1-1; D is perhaps TRBD1 (6 bases). CDR1 and CDR2 (germline): ENHRY, SYGVKD. The length of the CDR3 is 13 residues. V gave up 5 bases and J gave up 3 bases, with 10 bases separating them. Written as DNA, the CDR3 is TGTGCCATCAGTCAGGGGCCTGACACTGAAGCTTTCTTT. Translation: CAISQGPDTEAFF.